A selection of T cell receptor beta chains follows, all from one sample in a study of blood T cells in healthy people across ages. TCRdb re-derived calls from the 5' RACE reads in MiXCR, one entry per CDR3 protein. The repertoire holds some 1.6 million distinct CDR3 sequences, with about 32% as singletons. Material: blood. The receptors come from a woman aged 25-40 years in good health. Both conserved end residues are part of each CDR3. The D gene is left open where the match is weak. Expanded clones get a size class; other rows say once, few or many, or leave the size out.

d_call,v_call,j_call,clone_size,cdr3_nt,cdr3_aa
TRBD2,TRBV12-3/TRBV12-4,TRBJ2-3,few,TGTGCCAGCAGTGTGTGGACTAGCGGTTTAGATACGCAGTATTTT,CASSVWTSGLDTQYF
NA,TRBV7-3,TRBJ1-1,once,TGTGCCGGCAGCCCCCGATGGGGGGACACTGAAGCTTTCTTT,CAGSPRWGDTEAFF
TRBD1,TRBV15,TRBJ1-5,NA,TGTGCCACCAGCAGGACAGGGGAAGGGAATCAGCCCCAGCATTTT,CATSRTGEGNQPQHF
TRBD1,TRBV7-9,TRBJ1-2,few,TGTGCCAGCAGTCGGAGCCGGGACAGGGGAAGTGATGGCTACACCTTC,CASSRSRDRGSDGYTF
TRBD2,TRBV20-1,TRBJ2-7,NA,TGCAGTGCTAAAGCTAGGGAGGGCCTAGTCCACGAGCAGTACTTC,CSAKAREGLVHEQYF
NA,TRBV27,TRBJ2-1,few,TGTGCCAGCAGTCCCAGAAAAGGGACTTCGTACAATGAGCAGTTCTTC,CASSPRKGTSYNEQFF
NA,TRBV29-1,TRBJ2-7,many,TGCAGCGTTGAAGGTGGGGGGGCGTACGAGCAGTACTTC,CSVEGGGAYEQYF
TRBD1,TRBV27,TRBJ2-5,NA,TGTGCCTGCAGTTTGACCGGGACAGCAACCCAAGAGACCCAGTACTTC,CACSLTGTATQETQYF
TRBD1,TRBV5-1,TRBJ2-7,many,TGCGCCAGTAATACCGGGACAGCGAGCTCCTACGAGCAGTACTTC,CASNTGTASSYEQYF
TRBD2,TRBV12-5,TRBJ2-1,few,TGTGCTAGTGGTTTGGTAGGGAGCGGGAACAATGAGCAGTTCTTC,CASGLVGSGNNEQFF
NA,TRBV12-3/TRBV12-4,TRBJ1-2,few,TGTGCCAGCAGTTTACCCCCATCTAGCTATGGCTACACCTTC,CASSLPPSSYGYTF
NA,TRBV2,TRBJ1-5,few,TGTGCCAGCAGGCAGGGAGGGGGTCAGCCCCAGCATTTT,CASRQGGGQPQHF
NA,TRBV21-1,TRBJ2-7,NA,TGTGCCAGCAGCAAAGAGCTGACTAGCGGTAGGGACGAGCAGTACTTC,CASSKELTSGRDEQYF
NA,TRBV12-3/TRBV12-4,TRBJ1-5,NA,TGTGCCAGCAGCTTCCCAGGGTTATATCAGCCCCAGCATTTT,CASSFPGLYQPQHF
NA,TRBV7-9,TRBJ2-7,NA,TGTGCCAGCAGCTTAGTTAGGTCGGAGCAGTACTTC,CASSLVRSEQYF
NA,TRBV20-1,TRBJ2-4,few,TGCAGTGCTAACACCCCTCTCCGGGGGAGAAACATTCAGTACTTC,CSANTPLRGRNIQYF
NA,TRBV20-1,TRBJ1-1,NA,TGCAGTGCTAGTCCCGGGGGGCCCACTGAAGCTTTCTTT,CSASPGGPTEAFF
TRBD1,TRBV6-4,TRBJ1-5,NA,TGTGCCAGCAAAGGGGGGGACAGGGCCAGCAATCAGCCCCAGCATTTT,CASKGGDRASNQPQHF
TRBD1,TRBV5-5,TRBJ2-5,NA,TGTGCCAGCAGCTCGGAAGGGACAGCTGGGGAGACCCAGTACTTC,CASSSEGTAGETQYF
NA,TRBV20-1,TRBJ1-5,NA,TGCAGTGCTAGAGAATCCCTCCCGGGTTTAGGGGATCAGCCCCAGCATTTT,CSARESLPGLGDQPQHF
NA,TRBV12-3/TRBV12-4,TRBJ2-1,few,TGTGCCAGCAGTTTGGGGGGTTTATACAGTGAGCAGTTCTTC,CASSLGGLYSEQFF
NA,TRBV4-2,TRBJ1-5,NA,TGTGCCAGCAGCCAAGATGCCGGACAGCCCCAGCATTTT,CASSQDAGQPQHF
TRBD2,TRBV20-1,TRBJ2-1,NA,TGCAGTGCTAGAGCAAGGACTAGCGGATACAATGAGCAGTTCTTC,CSARARTSGYNEQFF
NA,TRBV2,TRBJ1-1,NA,TGTGCCAGCAGTGCTTTCAAACCCACTGAAGCTTTCTTT,CASSAFKPTEAFF
TRBD2,TRBV12-3/TRBV12-4,TRBJ2-1,few,TGTGCCAGCAGTGGTCCTAGCGGGAACCACAATGAGCAGTTCTTC,CASSGPSGNHNEQFF
TRBD2,TRBV20-1,TRBJ2-3,NA,TGCAGTGCTAGAGATCCGCTAGCGGGACACGTCCTCATGACAGATACGCAGTATTTT,CSARDPLAGHVLMTDTQYF
TRBD1,TRBV20-1,TRBJ2-3,NA,TGCAGTGCCCCGGTAGGGGGCGCCGGCACAGATACGCAGTATTTT,CSAPVGGAGTDTQYF
NA,TRBV20-1,TRBJ1-5,NA,TGCAGTGCCATCGCGAGCAGCAATCAGCCCCAGCATTTT,CSAIASSNQPQHF
TRBD2,TRBV3-1,TRBJ2-7,NA,TGTACCAGCAGTTTAGACATCCTAGCGGGGGCCCACGAGCAGTACTTC,CTSSLDILAGAHEQYF
NA,TRBV20-1,TRBJ2-1,few,TGCAGTGCCCCAGCGGAATACAATGAGCAGTTCTTC,CSAPAEYNEQFF
TRBD1,TRBV12-3/TRBV12-4,TRBJ1-6,few,TGTGCCAGCAGCAATACAGGGGGCGGCTCACCCCTCCACTTT,CASSNTGGGSPLHF
TRBD1,TRBV2,TRBJ2-3,NA,TGTGCCAGCAGGAGATCCGGGACAGTGGATACAGATACGCAGTATTTT,CASRRSGTVDTDTQYF
NA,TRBV28,TRBJ2-1,NA,TGTGCCAGCAGTTTAGTTGTAGGAAGGACAGACTCCTACAATGAGCAGTTCTTC,CASSLVVGRTDSYNEQFF
TRBD2,TRBV7-8,TRBJ2-5,NA,TGTGCCAGCAGCTATAGACTAGCGGGGGGGCTTGAGGAGACCCAGTACTTC,CASSYRLAGGLEETQYF
NA,TRBV7-9,TRBJ2-7,few,TGTGCCAGCAGCTTACCGGGGGAAACCTACGAGCAGTACTTC,CASSLPGETYEQYF
TRBD1,TRBV5-1,TRBJ1-1,NA,TGCGCCAGCAGCCCGGGGGACAGAATGAGCACTGAAGCTTTCTTT,CASSPGDRMSTEAFF
NA,TRBV6-6,TRBJ2-5,few,TGTGCCAGCAGTACCCCCCGGGACGGAGAAGAGACCCAGTACTTC,CASSTPRDGEETQYF
NA,TRBV9,TRBJ2-5,few,TGTGCCAGCAGCGTAGCCGGAACAGATGATCAAGAGACCCAGTACTTC,CASSVAGTDDQETQYF
NA,TRBV4-3,TRBJ2-6,few,TGCGCCAGCAGCCAAGAGAATGCAGGAGCTGGGGCCAACGTCCTGACTTTC,CASSQENAGAGANVLTF
NA,TRBV20-1,TRBJ2-3,NA,TGCAGTGCTAGATCAATAAACCGGACAGATACGCAGTATTTT,CSARSINRTDTQYF
NA,TRBV3-1,TRBJ2-7,NA,TGTGCCAGCAGCCAGGTGAGAGAGTCCTACGAGCAGTACTTC,CASSQVRESYEQYF